The rows below give T cell receptor beta chains drawn from one sample of a study of CD8 T cells in Susac syndrome. TCRdb reanalysed the immunoSEQ multiplex PCR reads using MiXCR and keeps one entry per CDR3 protein. In the table there are some 130,000 distinct CDR3 sequences, 85% to 95% of which are singletons. Sequencing was carried out using CD8+ T cells from PBMCs. The source of these receptors is a human donor with Susac syndrome. Both conserved end residues are part of each CDR3. D genes are given only for firm matches. Part of the rows lack a size; the others show once, few, many or a class for expanded clones.

D: TRBD2
J: TRBJ2-1
V: TRBV5-6
size: -
DNA: TGTGCCAGCAAAAAGGGACTAGCGAGCAATGAGCAGTTCTTC
CDR3: CASKKGLASNEQFF

D: TRBD1
J: TRBJ1-5
V: TRBV6-2/TRBV6-3
size: -
DNA: TGTGCCAGCAGTATAAATTGGGACAGGGGGCTTGGACAGCCCCAGCATTTT
CDR3: CASSINWDRGLGQPQHF

D: TRBD2
J: TRBJ2-7
V: TRBV7-8
size: -
DNA: TGTGCCAGCAGCTACACTAGCGGCAACTACGAGCAGTACTTC
CDR3: CASSYTSGNYEQYF

D: -
J: TRBJ2-7
V: TRBV4-1
size: -
DNA: TGCGCCAGCAGCCAAGATCAAGTCGAGCAGTACTTC
CDR3: CASSQDQVEQYF

D: -
J: TRBJ1-2
V: TRBV11-2
size: once
DNA: TGTGCCAGCAGCCCCCCGGGCGCCGGGACATTCAAGGGCTACACCTTC
CDR3: CASSPPGAGTFKGYTF

D: TRBD2
J: TRBJ2-1
V: TRBV10-3
size: -
DNA: TGTGCCATCAGTAAACTAGCGGGATGGCGTCTCAATGAGCAGTTCTTC
CDR3: CAISKLAGWRLNEQFF

D: -
J: TRBJ2-5
V: TRBV27
size: -
DNA: TGTGCCAGCAGTTTAATCGGAGGCAAGAAGACCCAGTACTTC
CDR3: CASSLIGGKKTQYF

D: -
J: TRBJ2-7
V: TRBV7-9
size: once
DNA: TGTGCCAGCAGCTCCTTTGCGTCCTACGAGCAGTACTTC
CDR3: CASSSFASYEQYF

D: -
J: TRBJ2-1
V: TRBV29-1
size: -
DNA: TGCAGCGTTGATTGGGGATCCCAAGTGAATGAGCAGTTCTTC
CDR3: CSVDWGSQVNEQFF

D: -
J: TRBJ2-1
V: TRBV5-1
size: -
DNA: TGCGCCAGCAGCCCCGACTTGGGGGCAAACAATGAGCAGTTCTTC
CDR3: CASSPDLGANNEQFF

D: -
J: TRBJ2-5
V: TRBV20-1
size: -
DNA: TGCAGTGCTAGACCACAAGGAGCGGCCCGTCTGGAGACCCAGTACTTC
CDR3: CSARPQGAARLETQYF

D: -
J: TRBJ2-1
V: TRBV10-3
size: -
DNA: TGTGCCATCAGTGACTGGGGAATCCATGAGCAGTTCTTC
CDR3: CAISDWGIHEQFF

D: -
J: TRBJ2-1
V: TRBV11-2
size: -
DNA: TGTGCCAGCAGCTTAGTGTCGGACTCCTTCTACAATGAGCAGTTCTTC
CDR3: CASSLVSDSFYNEQFF

D: -
J: TRBJ2-7
V: TRBV3-1
size: -
DNA: TGTGCCAGCAGCGCCCATCCAAGGGTTGAGCAGTACTTC
CDR3: CASSAHPRVEQYF

D: -
J: TRBJ2-2
V: TRBV9
size: -
DNA: TGTGCCAGCAGCGTAGCGACGAGAAGGTCTTCGAACACCGGGGAGCTGTTTTTT
CDR3: CASSVATRRSSNTGELFF

D: -
J: TRBJ2-1
V: TRBV20-1
size: -
DNA: TGCAGTGCTAGTATGGTTGGCAATGAGCAGTTCTTC
CDR3: CSASMVGNEQFF

D: TRBD2
J: TRBJ2-5
V: TRBV7-9
size: -
DNA: TGTGCCAGCAGCTTAGGGGAACTAGCGGGAGAAAAGACCCAGTACTTC
CDR3: CASSLGELAGEKTQYF

D: -
J: TRBJ2-1
V: TRBV13
size: -
DNA: TGTGCCAGCTGCTTAAGACGGGCCCACAATGAGCAGTTCTTC
CDR3: CASCLRRAHNEQFF

D: TRBD1
J: TRBJ2-3
V: TRBV5-1
size: once
DNA: TGCGCCAGCAGCACGGACAGGGGTGGTACGCAGTATTTT
CDR3: CASSTDRGGTQYF

D: TRBD1
J: TRBJ2-7
V: TRBV28
size: -
DNA: TGTGCCAGCAGAATAGACAGGGGGCAACTGTACGAGCAGTACTTC
CDR3: CASRIDRGQLYEQYF

D: TRBD2
J: TRBJ2-3
V: TRBV12-3/TRBV12-4
size: -
DNA: TGTGCCAGCAGTTCACTAGCGGGCTTAGGGGGCACAGATACGCAGTATTTT
CDR3: CASSSLAGLGGTDTQYF

D: -
J: TRBJ2-7
V: TRBV5-4
size: -
DNA: TGTGCCACCCCCGGGCCCGACTATCGACTCTACGAGCAGTACTTC
CDR3: CATPGPDYRLYEQYF

D: -
J: TRBJ1-2
V: TRBV15
size: once
DNA: TGTGCCACCAGCAGCGGTCGAGTTAACTATGGCTACACCTTC
CDR3: CATSSGRVNYGYTF

D: TRBD1
J: TRBJ2-1
V: TRBV28
size: -
DNA: TGTGCCAGCAGCCACCCCCCGGACAGGGGGGATACCTACAATGAGCAGTTCTTC
CDR3: CASSHPPDRGDTYNEQFF

D: TRBD1
J: TRBJ2-7
V: TRBV7-3
size: -
DNA: TGTGCCAGCAGCCCAGGGGGTACAGGAGAGCAGTACTTC
CDR3: CASSPGGTGEQYF

D: TRBD1
J: TRBJ2-1
V: TRBV9
size: -
DNA: TGTGCCAGCAGCCCCCTGACAGGGTACAATGAGCAGTTCTTC
CDR3: CASSPLTGYNEQFF

D: -
J: TRBJ1-2
V: TRBV7-9
size: -
DNA: TGTGCCAGCAGCACAGGGTTTGGCTACACCTTC
CDR3: CASSTGFGYTF

D: -
J: TRBJ2-5
V: TRBV27
size: -
DNA: TGTGCCAGCAGTTTTGTAGGGGAGACCCAGTACTTC
CDR3: CASSFVGETQYF

D: -
J: TRBJ2-5
V: TRBV12-3/TRBV12-4
size: -
DNA: TGTGCCAGCAGTCCTGGGACACTCCAAGAGACCCAGTACTTC
CDR3: CASSPGTLQETQYF

D: -
J: TRBJ2-5
V: TRBV10-2
size: -
DNA: TGCGCCAGCAGTGAGAGTACGGGCGAGACCCAGTACTTC
CDR3: CASSESTGETQYF

D: TRBD1
J: TRBJ2-7
V: TRBV11-2
size: -
DNA: TGTGCCAGCAGGTCACAGGGGGCGAGCGACGAGCAGTACTTC
CDR3: CASRSQGASDEQYF

D: -
J: TRBJ1-1
V: TRBV6-2/TRBV6-3
size: -
DNA: TGTGCCAGCGGAGGGACTGTTGAAGCTTTCTTT
CDR3: CASGGTVEAFF

D: -
J: TRBJ2-3
V: TRBV7-2
size: -
DNA: TGTGCCAGCAGCTACCCCGGGGTAGAAGCCTTAGATACGCAGTATTTT
CDR3: CASSYPGVEALDTQYF

D: -
J: TRBJ1-1
V: TRBV9
size: -
DNA: TGTGCCAGCAGCGTGGGGTACAACACTGAAGCTTTCTTT
CDR3: CASSVGYNTEAFF

D: -
J: TRBJ2-1
V: TRBV2
size: -
DNA: TGTGCCAGCAGTGAAAACAGTCTGTCCAATGAGCAGTTCTTC
CDR3: CASSENSLSNEQFF

D: -
J: TRBJ1-1
V: TRBV5-6
size: -
DNA: TGTGCCAGCATGGGTCGGGGCGCTGAAGCTTTCTTT
CDR3: CASMGRGAEAFF

D: -
J: TRBJ1-2
V: TRBV30
size: -
DNA: TGTGCCTGCGATCCCGAGGGCTACACCTTC
CDR3: CACDPEGYTF

D: -
J: TRBJ1-2
V: TRBV7-2
size: -
DNA: TGTGCCGCTATTGATGGCTACACCTTC
CDR3: CAAIDGYTF

D: -
J: TRBJ2-1
V: TRBV27
size: -
DNA: TGTGCCAGCAGTGAATACAGGGAATCCTACAATGAGCAGTTCTTC
CDR3: CASSEYRESYNEQFF

D: -
J: TRBJ1-2
V: TRBV5-6
size: -
DNA: TGTGCCAGCACCCACAGGGTATCCTATGGCTACACCTTC
CDR3: CASTHRVSYGYTF

D: TRBD1
J: TRBJ2-7
V: TRBV13
size: -
DNA: TGTGCCAGCAGCATCAGACAGGGGGTGGATTACGAGCAGTACTTC
CDR3: CASSIRQGVDYEQYF

D: TRBD1
J: TRBJ1-2
V: TRBV20-1
size: -
DNA: TGCAGTGCTAGAGATCAGGGGGCGCGAGGCTACACCTTC
CDR3: CSARDQGARGYTF

D: -
J: TRBJ2-4
V: TRBV7-9
size: -
DNA: TGTGCCAGCAGCCAAAGCAGGGGTTTTAGAAACATTCAGTACTTC
CDR3: CASSQSRGFRNIQYF

D: TRBD2
J: TRBJ2-1
V: TRBV11-1
size: -
DNA: TGTGCCAGCAGCTTATCGACTAGCGGGAGAAACGAGCAGTTCTTC
CDR3: CASSLSTSGRNEQFF

D: TRBD1
J: TRBJ2-7
V: TRBV10-3
size: -
DNA: TGTGCCATCAGCGCCGGGACAGTGAGCTCCTACGAGCAGTACTTC
CDR3: CAISAGTVSSYEQYF

D: TRBD2
J: TRBJ2-1
V: TRBV20-1
size: -
DNA: TGCAGTGCTTATTCTAGCGGGAGCGGCGAGCAGTTCTTC
CDR3: CSAYSSGSGEQFF